The 6 T cell receptor beta chains given below trace back to one sample, sequenced in a study of radiation and T cells in renal cell carcinoma. Described time point: blood 2 weeks post-SBRT. The treatment: 15 Gy SBRT to primary tumor, nephrectomy 4 weeks later. TCRdb's copy holds only in-frame clones and misses some; the assay was immunoSEQ multiplex PCR. The sample shows 150,000 or so clones, 87% of them seen only once. Sequences were derived from blood, sampled from a patient whose treatment included radiotherapy and nephrectomy. These receptors were taken from a woman between 50 and 59 years old with renal cell carcinoma.

This chain uses TRBV2 with TRBJ2-7; D remains unclear. The CDR3 totals 12 residues. V was trimmed by 5 bases and J by 3 bases, leaving 8 bases between them. Germline assignment: CDR1 SNHLY and CDR2 FYNNEI. The chain's CDR3 is CASSQQGYEQYF. CDR3 DNA: TGTGCCAGCAGTCAACAAGGCTACGAGCAGTACTTC. Combining the CDR3 with reference TRBV2 and TRBJ2-7 gives the whole variable domain EPEVTQTPSHQVTQMGQEVILRCVPISNHLYFYWYRQILGQKVEFLVSFYNNEISEKSEIFDDQFSVERPDGSNFTLKIRSTKLEDSAMYFCASSQQGYEQYFGPGTRLTVT.

The chain uses TRBV7-2 and TRBJ1-2; D is possibly TRBD1 (5 bases). Germline loops: CDR1 SGHTA, CDR2 FQGNSA. CDR3 size: 13 residues. Trimming removed 5 bases at V and 8 bases at J, with 15 bases between. In DNA, the CDR3 is TGTGCCAGCAGCCCCCTCGGGGCAGGCGGCTACACCTTC. Its translation is CASSPLGAGGYTF.

V gene TRBV13 combines with J gene TRBJ1-5, with D uncertain. The CDR3 totals 13 residues. Germline CDR1 is PRHDT and CDR2 is FYEKMQ (reference sequence). The V end lost 0 bases, the J end lost 3 bases, and 3 bases lay between the germline ends. The CDR3 coding sequence is TGTGCCAGCAGCTTAGGAGACAATCAGCCCCAGCATTTT. This encodes CASSLGDNQPQHF. Variable domain in full (rest from reference TRBV13 and TRBJ1-5): AAGVIQSPRHLIKEKRETATLKCYPIPRHDTVYWYQQGPGQDPQFLISFYEKMQSDKGSIPDRFSAQQFSDYHSELNMSSLELGDSALYFCASSLGDNQPQHFGDGTRLSIL.

The rearrangement links TRBV5-5 to TRBJ1-1; weak D call: TRBD1 (5 bases). CDR1 is SGHKS and CDR2 is YYEKEE in the germline V gene (reference sequence). This CDR3 has 15 residues. V dropped 5 bases and J dropped 7 bases, with 21 bases sitting between them. CDR3 DNA sequence: TGTGCCAGCAGGAACCCCGGGAGGGGAAGTTTTGAAGCTTTCTTT. Amino acids: CASRNPGRGSFEAFF. Filled out from reference TRBV5-5 and TRBJ1-1, the complete variable domain reads DAGVTQSPTHLIKTRGQQVTLRCSPISGHKSVSWYQQVLGQGPQFIFQYYEKEERGRGNFPDRFSARQFPNYSSELNVNALLLGDSALYLCASRNPGRGSFEAFFGQGTRLTVV.

The V call is TRBV15, the J call TRBJ2-1; D might be TRBD2 (5 bases). Germline CDR1 and CDR2: LNHNV and YYDKDF (reference sequence). V was trimmed by 0 bases and J by 7 bases, leaving 13 bases between them. The CDR3 totals 15 residues. The DNA of the CDR3 is TGTGCCACCAGCAGAGAGGCGGGCTCAGAGAATGAGCAGTTCTTC. This gives the protein CATSREAGSENEQFF.

The chain joins TRBV7-2 to TRBJ1-2, with a weak D call TRBD1 (5 bases). Germline V lookup: CDR1 SGHTA, CDR2 FQGNSA. This CDR3 has 15 amino acids. V lost 3 bases and J lost 0, with 11 bases in between. The DNA for the CDR3 is TGTGCCAGCAGCTTCGGGGGAAGCCCTAACTATGGCTACACCTTC. Its protein is CASSFGGSPNYGYTF.